These T cell receptor beta chains were read from a single sample in a study of vaccination and CD4 T cells after COVID-19. TCRdb passed the PCR reads through MiXCR, listing each CDR3 protein once. Of 15,000 to 25,000 distinct CDR3 sequences listed, 60% are singletons. No antigen has been identified for these receptors. The material was CD4+ T cells from blood, cultured in vitro, obtained after SARS-CoV-2 vaccination. The receptors originated from a human donor who had recovered from COVID-19. Each CDR3 is given with its conserved first and last residue. The D gene is left open where the match is weak. Only some rows state a clone size, as once, few, many or a class for expanded clones.

CDR3 protein | CDR3 DNA | clone size | CDR3 length | V gene | D gene | J gene
CASSLKAGGGSDTQYF | TGTGCCAGCAGCTTAAAGGCAGGGGGCGGGTCAGATACGCAGTATTTT | . | 16 | TRBV11-2 | TRBD1 | TRBJ2-3
CASSERQAINSPLHF | TGTGCCAGCAGTGAACGGCAGGCTATTAATTCACCCCTCCACTTT | few | 15 | TRBV2 | . | TRBJ1-6
CASSEASWDRLSYEQYF | TGTGCCAGCAGTGAAGCTTCTTGGGACAGGCTCTCCTACGAGCAGTACTTC | . | 17 | TRBV6-1 | TRBD1 | TRBJ2-7
CASNPQGTRTEAFF | TGTGCCAGCAATCCACAGGGGACGCGGACTGAAGCTTTCTTT | . | 14 | TRBV12-3/TRBV12-4 | TRBD1 | TRBJ1-1
CAISERSGGSSYNEQFF | TGTGCCATCAGTGAGCGTTCGGGCGGGAGCTCCTACAATGAGCAGTTCTTC | . | 17 | TRBV10-3 | TRBD2 | TRBJ2-1
CASSLGTGFSDTQYF | TGTGCCAGCAGCTTAGGGACAGGGTTTTCAGATACGCAGTATTTT | once | 15 | TRBV7-2 | TRBD1 | TRBJ2-3
CASSNYRAGELFF | TGTGCCAGCAGTAATTACAGGGCTGGGGAGCTGTTTTTT | . | 13 | TRBV12-3/TRBV12-4 | . | TRBJ2-2
CASSDSTWTDQPQHF | TGTGCCAGCAGTGACTCGACCTGGACAGATCAGCCCCAGCATTTT | . | 15 | TRBV6-4 | . | TRBJ1-5
CASGLVRPEGYRMNTEAFF | TGTGCTAGTGGTTTGGTACGTCCTGAGGGGTATCGGATGAACACTGAAGCTTTCTTT | . | 19 | TRBV12-5 | . | TRBJ1-1
CASTTRVGSDYGYTF | TGTGCCAGCACGACGCGTGTGGGGTCTGACTATGGCTACACCTTC | once | 15 | TRBV6-2/TRBV6-3 | . | TRBJ1-2
CASSLVPNRGSEAFF | TGTGCCAGCAGCTTAGTACCCAACAGGGGGTCTGAAGCTTTCTTT | . | 15 | TRBV7-2 | TRBD1 | TRBJ1-1
CASSEAGADPETQYF | TGTGCCAGCAGTGAAGCGGGGGCGGATCCGGAGACCCAGTACTTC | . | 15 | TRBV2 | . | TRBJ2-5
CASSYSVTLGGELFF | TGTGCCAGCAGTTACTCGGTAACCCTTGGCGGGGAGCTGTTTTTT | . | 15 | TRBV6-5 | . | TRBJ2-2
CASRVGQGDNEQYF | TGTGCCAGCAGGGTGGGACAGGGGGACAACGAGCAGTACTTC | few | 14 | TRBV11-3 | TRBD1 | TRBJ2-7
CSAGNVLAGGSYEQYF | TGCAGTGCCGGGAACGTCCTAGCGGGGGGTTCCTACGAGCAGTACTTC | once | 16 | TRBV20-1 | TRBD2 | TRBJ2-7
CASTGLGPYGYTF | TGTGCCAGCACGGGTTTGGGGCCCTATGGCTACACCTTC | . | 13 | TRBV28 | . | TRBJ1-2
CASSLVSSPGTGELFF | TGTGCCAGCAGCTTAGTATCCTCCCCGGGGACCGGGGAGCTGTTTTTT | . | 16 | TRBV11-2 | . | TRBJ2-2
CASSLDLTGITGELFF | TGTGCCAGCAGCTTAGATCTAACAGGGATCACCGGGGAGCTGTTTTTT | few | 16 | TRBV11-3 | . | TRBJ2-2
CASSPPGTDNSPLHF | TGTGCCAGCAGCCCACCCGGGACCGATAATTCACCCCTCCACTTT | . | 15 | TRBV11-3 | . | TRBJ1-6
CASSLAAGGPNEQFF | TGTGCCAGCAGCTTAGCCGCGGGAGGCCCCAATGAGCAGTTCTTC | . | 15 | TRBV7-6 | TRBD2 | TRBJ2-1
CASSLDRTGGRYGYTF | TGTGCCAGCAGCTTAGACAGGACAGGGGGCCGATATGGCTACACCTTC | . | 16 | TRBV7-2 | TRBD1 | TRBJ1-2
CSARDRNRPGGYTF | TGCAGTGCTAGAGATAGGAACCGGCCGGGTGGCTACACCTTC | . | 14 | TRBV20-1 | . | TRBJ1-2
CASSFGAGQPQHF | TGTGCCAGCAGCTTTGGGGCCGGACAGCCCCAGCATTTT | few | 13 | TRBV7-9 | . | TRBJ1-5
CASSETGPGDGYTF | TGTGCCAGTAGTGAGACCGGACCGGGAGATGGCTACACCTTC | few | 14 | TRBV19 | . | TRBJ1-2
CSARYSRTGVVEQYF | TGCAGTGCTAGATATAGTAGGACAGGGGTCGTGGAGCAGTACTTC | . | 15 | TRBV20-1 | TRBD1 | TRBJ2-7
CATSSGGTRNTIYF | TGTGCCACCAGTTCAGGGGGCACAAGAAACACCATATATTTT | . | 14 | TRBV24-1 | TRBD1 | TRBJ1-3
CASSIVEGLGEPQHF | TGTGCCAGTAGTATAGTCGAAGGCCTGGGGGAGCCCCAGCATTTT | few | 15 | TRBV19 | . | TRBJ1-5
CSAWYMGSGNTIYF | TGCAGTGCGTGGTACATGGGCTCTGGAAACACCATATATTTT | . | 14 | TRBV20-1 | . | TRBJ1-3
CASSLDNRPYEQYF | TGCGCCAGCAGCTTGGATAACAGGCCCTACGAGCAGTACTTC | . | 14 | TRBV5-1 | . | TRBJ2-7
CSASTASGYEQYF | TGCAGTGCTAGCACGGCTAGCGGGTATGAGCAGTACTTC | . | 13 | TRBV20-1 | TRBD2 | TRBJ2-7
CASSGWTGGVDSNTEAFF | TGTGCCAGCAGCGGGTGGACAGGGGGCGTCGACTCGAACACTGAAGCTTTCTTT | once | 18 | TRBV7-8 | TRBD1 | TRBJ1-1
CASSGRGQLNTEAFF | TGTGCCAGCAGCGGACGCGGACAGTTGAACACTGAAGCTTTCTTT | . | 15 | TRBV11-3 | . | TRBJ1-1
CASSLETGSRHQHF | TGTGCCAGCAGTTTAGAAACAGGGTCCCGGCACCAGCATTTT | . | 14 | TRBV12-3/TRBV12-4 | . | TRBJ1-5
CSVERREYGYTF | TGCAGCGTTGAAAGACGGGAGTATGGCTACACCTTC | . | 12 | TRBV29-1 | . | TRBJ1-2
CASSLAAYEQYF | TGTGCCAGCAGCTTAGCGGCCTACGAGCAGTACTTC | . | 12 | TRBV7-2 | . | TRBJ2-7
CASSLGPGSYNEQFF | TGTGCCAGCAGCTTAGGCCCAGGCTCCTACAATGAGCAGTTCTTC | . | 15 | TRBV7-3 | . | TRBJ2-1
CAWSPGGRQPQHF | TGTGCCTGGAGTCCAGGGGGTAGACAGCCCCAGCATTTT | medium-sized | 13 | TRBV30 | TRBD1 | TRBJ1-5
CASSLYRENTEAFF | TGTGCCAGCAGTTTGTACAGGGAGAACACTGAAGCTTTCTTT | . | 14 | TRBV12-3/TRBV12-4 | . | TRBJ1-1
CATSDLAGSADTQYF | TGTGCCACCAGTGATTTAGCAGGGTCTGCAGATACGCAGTATTTT | . | 15 | TRBV24-1 | . | TRBJ2-3
CASSFSRRGNSYEQYF | TGTGCCAGCAGTTTCTCGCGGCGGGGAAACTCCTACGAGCAGTACTTC | . | 16 | TRBV12-3/TRBV12-4 | . | TRBJ2-7
CASSQDRDTEAFF | TGTGCCAGCAGCCAGGACAGGGACACTGAAGCTTTCTTT | . | 13 | TRBV11-2 | TRBD1 | TRBJ1-1
CASATSGSYNEQFF | TGTGCCAGCGCGACTAGCGGATCCTACAATGAGCAGTTCTTC | . | 14 | TRBV6-1 | TRBD2 | TRBJ2-1